A selection of T cell receptor beta chains follows, all from one sample in a study of blood T cell repertoires in COVID-19. Sequencing used immunoSEQ multiplex PCR; TCRdb keeps in-frame clones, though not all of them. This table has about 110,000 clones, almost 80% appearing once. Sequencing was done on a sample of peripheral blood. The receptors stem from a woman older than 75 with active or convalescent COVID-19. Both conserved end residues are part of each CDR3. Each record gives: clone size, D gene, V gene, J gene, CDR3 DNA, CDR3 protein. D genes are given only for firm matches. The size entry is marked missing in some rows and otherwise reads once, few, many or a size class.

NA	TRBD1	TRBV19	TRBJ1-2	TGTGCCAGTAGTCCGGACAGGATCAGCTATGGCTACACCTTC	CASSPDRISYGYTF
NA	NA	TRBV27	TRBJ2-7	TGTGCCAGCAGTTCAAATACTAACAACGAGCAGTACTTC	CASSSNTNNEQYF
NA	NA	TRBV3-1/TRBV3-2	TRBJ2-3	TGTGCCAGCAGCCTTCTGACGGGAGTTTTAAATACGCAGTATTTT	CASSLLTGVLNTQYF
NA	NA	TRBV5-6	TRBJ1-1	TGTGCCAGCAGCTTGGTGGGGGGGAACACTGAAGCTTTCTTT	CASSLVGGNTEAFF
NA	TRBD2	TRBV29-1	TRBJ2-1	TGCAGCGCTCGAACTAGCGGGGCCTACAATGAGCAGTTCTTC	CSARTSGAYNEQFF
NA	TRBD2	TRBV5-1	TRBJ2-2	TGCGCCAGCAGCATAGGACTAGTGCACACCGGGGAGCTGTTTTTT	CASSIGLVHTGELFF
NA	TRBD1	TRBV2	TRBJ1-5	TGTGCCAGCAGCCCAGGACAGGGGGCGGGCGCCCATCAGCCCCAGCATTTT	CASSPGQGAGAHQPQHF
NA	TRBD2	TRBV5-1	TRBJ2-7	TGCGCCAGCAGCAAAGAGGCTAGCGGGGTCTACGAGCAGTACTTC	CASSKEASGVYEQYF
NA	TRBD2	TRBV5-1	TRBJ2-5	TGCGCCAGCAGTTATCCGGGACTAGGGAAGGAGACCCAGTACTTC	CASSYPGLGKETQYF
NA	TRBD1	TRBV5-1	TRBJ2-6	TGCGCCAGCAGCTTGGAGGGGGCGCATGGGGCCAACGTCCTGACTTTC	CASSLEGAHGANVLTF
NA	TRBD1	TRBV7-7	TRBJ2-5	TGTGCTAGCAGCTCGGAGGATGGGACAGGGGGAAGGGGGCAAGAGACCCAGTACTTC	CASSSEDGTGGRGQETQYF
once	NA	TRBV4-2	TRBJ1-1	TGTGCCAGCAGCCAACAGAACACTGAAGCTTTCTTT	CASSQQNTEAFF
NA	TRBD1	TRBV5-4	TRBJ1-1	TGTGCCAGCAGCTTGGGTCGGACAGGGGGAATGAACACTGAAGCTTTCTTT	CASSLGRTGGMNTEAFF
NA	TRBD2	TRBV15	TRBJ2-5	TGTGCCACCAGCAGGGGACTAGCGGGAATGAACCAAGAGACCCAGTACTTC	CATSRGLAGMNQETQYF
few	NA	TRBV7-9	TRBJ2-3	TGTGCCAGCCAAAAGACAGCTAGCACAGATACGCAGTATTTT	CASQKTASTDTQYF
NA	NA	TRBV2	TRBJ1-5	TGTGCCAGCAGCCTACAGGGTAACAATCAGCCCCAGCATTTT	CASSLQGNNQPQHF
NA	NA	TRBV18	TRBJ1-5	TGTGCCAGCTCACCCAATTGGCGCAATCAGCCCCAGCATTTT	CASSPNWRNQPQHF
NA	TRBD2	TRBV3-1/TRBV3-2	TRBJ2-1	TGTGCCAGCAGCCAAGGACGGGTTGGCGGGACTAACTACAATGAGCAGTTCTTC	CASSQGRVGGTNYNEQFF
NA	NA	TRBV2	TRBJ2-5	TGTGCCAGCATCTACCAAGAGACCCAGTACTTC	CASIYQETQYF
few	TRBD1	TRBV29-1	TRBJ2-2	TGCAGCGTTAACAGGGGCACCGGGGAGCTGTTTTTT	CSVNRGTGELFF
NA	NA	TRBV3-1/TRBV3-2	TRBJ1-2	TGTGCCAGCAGCCCGGGTTTTTCGGACTATGGCTACACCTTC	CASSPGFSDYGYTF
NA	TRBD2	TRBV9	TRBJ2-7	TGTGCCAGCAGCGTAGCGCATTCCGGGGTAGCGGGAGAATACGAGCAGTACTTC	CASSVAHSGVAGEYEQYF
NA	TRBD2	TRBV11-2	TRBJ2-3	TGTGCCAGCAGCTTAGGACTAGCGGGAAAAGATACGCAGTATTTT	CASSLGLAGKDTQYF
NA	TRBD2	TRBV29-1	TRBJ2-1	TGCAGCGTTGAAGATCCAGCGGGGGAGAGTTCTTACAATGAGCAGTTCTTC	CSVEDPAGESSYNEQFF
NA	NA	TRBV29-1	TRBJ2-7	TGCAGCGTTGGATTAGCTTACGAGCAGTACTTC	CSVGLAYEQYF
NA	NA	TRBV15	TRBJ1-4	TGTGCCGCCACAACGCCCGGACGGGATAATGAAAAACTGTTTTTT	CAATTPGRDNEKLFF
NA	TRBD2	TRBV15	TRBJ2-1	TGTGCCACCAGCAGAGGGACTAGCGGGAGTTACAATGAGCAGTTCTTC	CATSRGTSGSYNEQFF
NA	NA	TRBV6-4	TRBJ1-4	TGTGCCAGCACACATGGTGGGGGCGCGGATGAAAAACTGTTTTTT	CASTHGGGADEKLFF
few	TRBD1	TRBV19	TRBJ2-4	TGTGCCAGCGGGGACAGCATAGCCAAAAACATTCAGTACTTC	CASGDSIAKNIQYF
NA	NA	TRBV6-1	TRBJ1-1	TGTGCCAGCAGTGAAGCGCTTCGGGGGGCTTTCACTGAAGCTTTCTTT	CASSEALRGAFTEAFF
NA	TRBD2	TRBV23-1	TRBJ2-7	TGCGCCAGCAGTCAAATGGCCCCTCGCGGGAGATTCTACGAGCAGTACTTC	CASSQMAPRGRFYEQYF
NA	NA	TRBV5-4	TRBJ2-3	TGTGCCAGCAGAAGGGGGAACCAGGAGTTGGATACGCAGTATTTT	CASRRGNQELDTQYF
NA	NA	TRBV5-1	TRBJ2-1	TGCGCCAGCAGCCCCTACGGCGGCAACTCCTACAATGAGCAGTTCTTC	CASSPYGGNSYNEQFF
NA	TRBD1	TRBV5-6	TRBJ1-3	TGTGCCAGCAGCTTTGACAGGGCCCGGGGCACCATATATTTT	CASSFDRARGTIYF
NA	NA	TRBV4-1	TRBJ1-3	TGCGCCAGCAGCCTACAAACAGGGATTTACTCTGGAAACACCATATATTTT	CASSLQTGIYSGNTIYF
few	TRBD1	TRBV28	TRBJ1-2	TGTGCCAGCAGCCGGGACAGTAACTATGGCTACACCTTC	CASSRDSNYGYTF
NA	TRBD2	TRBV5-4	TRBJ2-5	TGTGCCAGCAGCACCTATAGCGGGAGGGCCCAAGAGACCCAGTACTTC	CASSTYSGRAQETQYF
NA	NA	TRBV18	TRBJ2-1	TGTGCCAGCTCACCACCCGGAGGGCGCGGCTTGGGTGAGCAGTTCTTC	CASSPPGGRGLGEQFF
NA	NA	TRBV9	TRBJ2-1	TGTGCCAGCAGCCTCGGTCTAGCCTACAATGAGCAGTTCTTC	CASSLGLAYNEQFF
NA	NA	TRBV27	TRBJ1-1	TGTGCCAGCAGCATAGATGGGGTAGGGGCCGAAGCTTTCTTT	CASSIDGVGAEAFF
NA	TRBD2	TRBV20-1	TRBJ2-1	TGCAGTGCTAGTTTGGGACTAGCGGGACACGGCTCCTACAATGAGCAGTTCTTC	CSASLGLAGHGSYNEQFF